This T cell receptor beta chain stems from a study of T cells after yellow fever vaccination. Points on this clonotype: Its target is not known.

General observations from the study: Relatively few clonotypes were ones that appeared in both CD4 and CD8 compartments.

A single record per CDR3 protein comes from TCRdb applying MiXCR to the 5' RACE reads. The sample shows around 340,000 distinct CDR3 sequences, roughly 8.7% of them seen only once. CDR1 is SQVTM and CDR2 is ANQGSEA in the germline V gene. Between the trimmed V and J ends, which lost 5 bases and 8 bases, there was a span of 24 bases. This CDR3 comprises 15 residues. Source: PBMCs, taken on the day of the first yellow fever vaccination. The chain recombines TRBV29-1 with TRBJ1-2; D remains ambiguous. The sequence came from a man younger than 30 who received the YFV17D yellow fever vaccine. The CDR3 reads CSVCARRTCRGGYTF. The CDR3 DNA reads TGCAGCGTTTGCGCCAGGAGAACCTGCCGGGGAGGCTACACCTTC. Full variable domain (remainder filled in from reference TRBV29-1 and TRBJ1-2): SAVISQKPSRDICQRGTSLTIQCQVDSQVTMMFWYRQQPGQSLTLIATANQGSEATYESGFVIDKFPISRPNLTFSTLTVSNMSPEDSSIYLCSVCARRTCRGGYTFGSGTRLTVV.